These 27 T cell receptor beta chains share one sample of origin, sequenced in a study of T cells in Graves' hyperthyroidism and ophthalmopathy. TCR beta CDR3 region amplification was performed from RNA transcripts. A first-round RT-PCR of the TCR CDR3 used the HTBI primer set. TCRdb independently ran MiXCR on the multiplex PCR reads; one entry per CDR3 protein. The sample has around 600,000 distinct CDR3 sequences; around 14% are singletons. Sample: blood. All receptors derive from a woman aged 18-29 years with Graves' ophthalmopathy.

This clonotype has at least ten counts. The genes are TRBV12-5 and TRBJ2-7; D is unclear. The V end lost 0 bases, the J end lost 3 bases, and 3 bases lay between the germline ends. This CDR3 region has 12 residues. The germline gives CDR1 LGHNT, CDR2 FRNRAP. Written as DNA, the CDR3 is TGTGCTAGTGGTTTGGTACTCTACGAGCAGTACTTC. Translating gives CASGLVLYEQYF.

The chain carries TRBV7-9 and TRBJ1-6, with TRBD1 identical over 8 bases. With V trimmed by 6 bases and J by 8 bases, 9 bases remained unmatched. Germline V gives CDR1 SEHNR, CDR2 FQNEAQ (reference sequence). The CDR3 is 15 amino acids. The CDR3 spells CASRPRTGPYSPLHF. CDR3 coding DNA: TGTGCCAGCAGACCGCGGACAGGGCCCTATTCACCCCTCCACTTT.

At least ten counts were recorded for this clonotype. The rearrangement joins TRBV5-5 to TRBJ2-2; 7 positions match TRBD2. The CDR3 sequence is 15 residues long. Germline loops: CDR1 SGHKS, CDR2 YYEKEE (reference sequence). Germline trimming cut 7 bases from V and 1 base from J; bases unmatched to any gene: 7. The CDR3 DNA reads TGTGCCAGCTCCTCCTGGGGGGGGAACACCGGGGAGCTGTTTTTT. This translates into CASSSWGGNTGELFF.

This clonotype was found a few times. This rearrangement joins TRBV20-1 to TRBJ1-6, with D tentatively TRBD1 (6 bases). Germline V CDR1 and CDR2: DFQATT, SNEGSKA (reference sequence). Trimming took 3 bases from V and 5 from J, leaving 11 bases between them. The CDR3 totals 14 residues. In DNA form, the CDR3 reads TGCAGTGCTAGCCACAGGGTGGATAATTCACCCCTCCACTTT. Translated: CSASHRVDNSPLHF.

In this sample, this clonotype turned up many times. The chain uses TRBV7-2 and TRBJ2-7; tentative D call: TRBD2 (6 bases). From germline, CDR1 is SGHTA and CDR2 FQGNSA. This CDR3 is built from 13 residues. V was cut by 4 bases and J by 4 bases, with 11 bases left in between. CDR3 in DNA: TGTGCCAGCAGCTACGGGACTTCATACGAGCAGTACTTC. Its translation is CASSYGTSYEQYF.

At least ten counts were recorded for this clonotype. For the CDR3, the DNA is TGTGCCAGCAACTATGGGGCACCTCTTTATCAGCCCCAGCATTTT. Amino acid sequence: CASNYGAPLYQPQHF. This rearrangement joins TRBV28 to TRBJ1-5; a weak D match, TRBD1 (5 bases). The V gene's germline CDR1 is MDHEN and CDR2 SYDVKM. This CDR3 comprises 15 residues. V was cut by 7 bases and J by 5 bases, with 18 bases left in between.

The sample holds many counts of this clonotype. The rearrangement uses TRBV20-1 and TRBJ1-4, with unresolved D. From germline, CDR1 is DFQATT and CDR2 SNEGSKA (reference sequence). The CDR3 sequence is 12 residues long. The germline V and J ends were trimmed by 0 bases and 8 bases, with 7 bases remaining between them. This chain's CDR3 is CSARDPREKLFF. In DNA, the CDR3 is TGCAGTGCTAGAGACCCGAGAGAAAAACTGTTTTTT.

The sample holds many counts of this clonotype. V and J are TRBV20-1 and TRBJ2-6; D remains unclear. Germline CDR1 reads DFQATT; CDR2 reads SNEGSKA (reference sequence). CDR3 length: 13 amino acids. Deletions cut 0 bases from V and 6 bases from J, with 6 bases between. This CDR3 reads CSARETQANVLTF. CDR3 sequence (DNA): TGCAGTGCTAGAGAAACCCAGGCCAACGTCCTGACTTTC.

Many counts were recorded for this clonotype. This chain connects TRBV28 to TRBJ1-2; D not resolved. This CDR3 has 13 residues. Germline assignment: CDR1 MDHEN and CDR2 SYDVKM. The V end lost 5 bases, the J end lost 3 bases, and 10 bases lay between the germline ends. CDR3 sequence (DNA): TGTGCCAGCAGTCTTTTCGGCGACTATGGCTACACCTTC. It is translated as CASSLFGDYGYTF.

For this clonotype: Relative to the germline gene, one junction end is altered; a read error may explain this. The CDR3 DNA is TGTGCCAGCAGCCGGACGAAGTTAATCAGGGCCCTAGCGGGAGCGGTGGAGACCCTGTACTTC. It specifies CASSRTKLIRALAGAVETLYF. V and J are TRBV7-8 and TRBJ2-5; 10 nucleotides match TRBD2. The CDR3 covers 21 residues. The germline V gene has CDR1 SGHVS and CDR2 FQNEAQ.

This clonotype was counted many times. V usage is TRBV12-3 or TRBV12-4 and J usage is TRBJ2-7; 14 nucleotides match TRBD2. Trimming removed 6 bases from V and 5 bases from J; junction bases left unmatched: 15. The CDR3 is made up of 18 amino acids. CDR3 coding DNA: TGTGCCAGCAGATCTGGACTAGCGGGAGGAACGTGGCATGACGAGCAGTACTTC. It specifies CASRSGLAGGTWHDEQYF.

This clonotype was seen many times. V usage is TRBV6-1 and J usage is TRBJ2-1; D call uncertain. V was shortened by 7 bases and J by 2 bases, with 12 bases between the two germline ends. Germline V gene sequence: CDR1 MNHNS, CDR2 SASEGT. The CDR3 has 14 residues. The CDR3 protein is CASIHGYTYNEQFF. The CDR3 DNA is TGTGCCAGCATCCACGGGTACACCTACAATGAGCAGTTCTTC.

This clonotype was detected many times. The rearrangement links TRBV11-2 to TRBJ2-4; unclear D gene. Germline CDR1 reads SGHAT; CDR2 reads FQNNGV. The CDR3 runs to 14 residues. Between the trimmed V and J ends, which lost 4 bases and 0 bases, there was a span of 7 bases. CDR3 loop: CASSSHLAKNIQYF. CDR3 nucleotide sequence: TGTGCCAGCAGCTCCCACCTAGCCAAAAACATTCAGTACTTC. Drawing the rest from reference TRBV11-2 and TRBJ2-4, the complete variable domain is EAGVAQSPRYKIIEKRQSVAFWCNPISGHATLYWYQQILGQGPKLLIQFQNNGVVDDSQLPKDRFSAERLKGVDSTLKIQPAKLEDSAVYLCASSSHLAKNIQYFGAGTRLSVL.

Details on this clonotype: This may be a read error, as it is one base from a much larger clone. The V gene is TRBV9, the J gene TRBJ1-2; TRBD1 is a possible D gene (6 bases). CDR1 is SGDLS and CDR2 is YYNGEE in the germline V gene. This CDR3 has 17 residues. V was clipped by 6 bases and J by 7 bases, with 28 bases between them. The CDR3 is CASNPYSGELVPAGYTF. The DNA of the CDR3 is TGTGCCAGCAACCCATACTCAGGGGAACTCGTTCCGGCTGGCTACACCTTC.

Ten or more counts support this clonotype. The V and J genes are TRBV7-2 and TRBJ2-1, with no clear D. Germline values: CDR1 SGHTA, CDR2 FQGNSA. With 1 base removed from V and 7 bases from J, the gap between germline ends came to 8 bases. The CDR3 is 13 residues long. The CDR3 bases are TGTGCCAGCAGCTTAGTTCTGAGGAATGAGCAGTTCTTC. Translating it yields CASSLVLRNEQFF.

This clonotype came up once. This chain joins TRBV29-1 and TRBJ2-7; a weak D match, TRBD2 (6 bases). This CDR3 is 13 amino acids long. Germline assignment: CDR1 SQVTM and CDR2 ANQGSEA. The ends were cut back, 4 bases at V and 0 bases at J, with 10 bases in the middle. The CDR3 bases are TGCAGCGTTGCACCTAGCGACTCCTACGAGCAGTACTTC. Amino acid sequence: CSVAPSDSYEQYF.

This chain joins TRBV2 and TRBJ1-6, with D possibly matching TRBD1 (5 bases). Per the germline V gene, CDR1 is SNHLY and CDR2 is FYNNEI. The length of the CDR3 is 15 residues. Trimming left V 5 bases short and J 0 bases short, with 8 bases between. As DNA, the CDR3 is TGTGCCAGCAGTCCCCAGGGCTCCTATAATTCACCCCTCCACTTT. Translating it yields CASSPQGSYNSPLHF.

This clonotype was recorded many times. The chain recombines TRBV5-1 with TRBJ1-1, with D tentatively TRBD1 (6 bases). The CDR3 loop spans 17 amino acids. CDR1 and CDR2 from the germline V gene are SGHRS and YFSETQ. The V gene lost 3 bases and the J gene lost 3 bases, with 21 bases spanning the gap. The CDR3 sequence is CASSSGGWGGLDTEAFF. CDR3 DNA sequence: TGCGCCAGCAGCTCCGGCGGGTGGGGGGGCTTGGACACTGAAGCTTTCTTT.

Ten or more counts support this clonotype. The CDR3 protein is CAIKTGSNTEAFF. CDR3 in DNA: TGTGCCATCAAGACAGGATCGAACACTGAAGCTTTCTTT. The chain is built from TRBV10-3 and TRBJ1-1; weak D call: TRBD1 (6 bases). This CDR3 has 13 amino acids. The ends were cut back, 7 bases at V and 1 base at J, with 10 bases in the middle. CDR1 and CDR2 from the germline V gene are ENHRY and SYGVKD.

This clonotype occurred a few times. The CDR3 region has the DNA TGTGCCGCCCGGGGGGGGAGCAACTATGGCTACACCTTC. This sequence encodes CAARGGSNYGYTF. The chain couples TRBV3-1 to TRBJ1-2; D may be TRBD1 (5 bases). The CDR3 consists of 13 residues. The V end lost 11 bases, the J end lost 2 bases, and 15 bases lay between the germline ends. CDR1 LGHDT and CDR2 YNNKEL come from the germline V gene (reference sequence). Combining the CDR3 with reference TRBV3-1 and TRBJ1-2 gives the whole variable domain DTAVSQTPKYLVTQMGNDKSIKCEQNLGHDTMYWYKQDSKKFLKIMFSYNNKELIINETVPNRFSPKSPDKAHLNLHINSLELGDSAVYFCAARGGSNYGYTFGSGTRLTVV.

V gene TRBV29-1 combines with J gene TRBJ1-1; possibly TRBD1 for D (5 bases). CDR1 is SQVTM, CDR2 ANQGSEA, per germline. V was pared by 7 bases and J by 7 bases, with 19 bases between. CDR3 size: 13 residues. This CDR3 reads CSEERGILHEAFF. The CDR3 DNA sequence: TGCAGCGAAGAACGGGGCATTCTTCATGAAGCTTTCTTT.

The chain combines TRBV19 with TRBJ2-5; tentative D call: TRBD1 (5 bases). Germline V gene data show CDR1 as LNHDA and CDR2 as SQIVND (reference sequence). This CDR3 spans 12 amino acids. Trimming pared 4 bases from V and 11 bases from J, leaving 14 bases between. CDR3 in amino acids: CASSTSNRLQYF. The CDR3 nucleotides read TGTGCCAGTAGTACCTCAAACAGGTTACAGTACTTC.

The chain is built from TRBV18 and TRBJ2-2; 10 nucleotides align to TRBD2. The CDR3 is 17 residues long. The ends lost 1 base at V and 2 bases at J; junction bases unmatched: 4. CDR1 and CDR2 (germline): KGHSH, LQKENI. The CDR3 coding sequence is TGTGCCAGCTCACCACTTATAGCGGGAGGAAACACCGGGGAGCTGTTTTTT. This sequence encodes CASSPLIAGGNTGELFF.

This clonotype occurred once. The chain uses TRBV11-3 and TRBJ1-1; D unresolved. Germline assignment: CDR1 SGHNT and CDR2 YENEEA. V lost 0 bases and J 4 bases, leaving 6 bases between the germline ends. The CDR3 extends over 13 amino acids. The CDR3 nucleotides are TGTGCCAGCAGCTTAGATCCCGGCACTGAAGCTTTCTTT. Translating it yields CASSLDPGTEAFF.

This clonotype has a count of ten or more. This chain uses TRBV14 with TRBJ2-7; D might be TRBD1 (6 bases). There are 14 residues in the CDR3. Germline assignment: CDR1 SGHDN and CDR2 FVKESK. Trimming took 3 bases from V and 6 from J, leaving 15 bases between them. The CDR3 is CASSQAGTGCEQYF. The CDR3 DNA reads as TGTGCCAGCAGCCAGGCCGGAACAGGGTGCGAGCAGTACTTC.

This clonotype was detected ten times or more. This rearrangement joins TRBV28 to TRBJ2-7, with D uncertain. The ends were cut back, 3 bases at V and 3 bases at J, with 9 bases in the middle. The CDR3 length is 13 residues. Germline-derived CDR1 and CDR2 are MDHEN and SYDVKM. CDR3 DNA sequence: TGTGCCAGCAGTTTTGTGGCACACTACGAGCAGTACTTC. This sequence encodes CASSFVAHYEQYF.

V gene TRBV20-1 combines with J gene TRBJ1-1; perhaps TRBD1 as D (6 bases). Trimming took off 6 bases at V and 1 base at J, with 18 bases between the two ends. Germline V gives CDR1 DFQATT, CDR2 SNEGSKA (reference sequence). This CDR3 is 15 amino acids long. CDR3 DNA sequence: TGCAGTGCCATACCGGGGGGCGGGGGGAACACTGAAGCTTTCTTT. This sequence encodes CSAIPGGGGNTEAFF.